This T cell receptor (beta chain) came from a study of response to subunit inactivated influenza vaccine. Study observations and caveats: The study's authors posited that every seasonal influenza vaccination enlists few new T cells.

Trimming took 0 bases from V and 3 from J, leaving 12 bases between them. Germline V gives CDR1 LNHNV, CDR2 YYDKDF (reference sequence). CDR3 length equals 15 residues. A single record per CDR3 protein comes from TCRdb applying MiXCR to the RT-PCR reads. This sample has hundreds of thousands of distinct CDR3 sequences, with less than 20% found just once. In the case of this clonotype: Its antigen is not identified.

This clonotype was obtained from a man aged 45 to 65 who received an inactivated influenza vaccine. The sequencing here drew on PBMCs from blood, taken roughly 12 days after vaccination. The chain employs TRBV15 and TRBJ2-7; TRBD2 is a possible D gene (5 bases). The CDR3 coding sequence is TGTGCCACCAGCAGAGACCTTGAGGCGGGCTACGAGCAGTACTTC. It encodes CATSRDLEAGYEQYF.